One sample yielded the 3 T cell receptor beta chains listed below, sequenced in a study of shared clonotypes between healthy human individuals. The method was immunoSEQ multiplex PCR; TCRdb's version includes in-frame clones alone and lacks a portion of them. The data contain about 1.1 million clones, around 77% of them singletons. The sequenced sample was memory CD4+ T cells from PBMCs. Subset: CD45RA-negative fraction. These receptors all come from a man younger than 35 in good health. Some clones in this sample may be carry-over from other donors' samples.

The chain joins TRBV6-5 to TRBJ1-6; D may be TRBD1 (5 bases). V lost 5 bases, J lost 8 bases, and 13 bases lay in between. The CDR3 sequence is 14 residues long. The germline gives CDR1 MNHEY, CDR2 SVGAGI. DNA for the CDR3: TGTGCCAGCAGTCTACACAAGGGGCATTCACCCCTCCACTTT. Translated: CASSLHKGHSPLHF.

The rearrangement uses TRBV7-2 and TRBJ2-2, with no clear D. CDR1 is SGHTA and CDR2 is FQGNSA in the germline V gene. This CDR3 is built from 15 residues. V lost 2 bases and J 2 bases, leaving 9 bases between the germline ends. CDR3 residues: CASSLQFGNTGELFF. Written as DNA, the CDR3 is TGTGCCAGCAGCTTACAGTTCGGTAACACCGGGGAGCTGTTTTTT.

V and J are TRBV6-5 and TRBJ1-1; D is possibly TRBD1 (6 bases). Germline CDR1 reads MNHEY; CDR2 reads SVGAGI. The ends were cut back, 6 bases at V and 3 bases at J, with 8 bases in the middle. The CDR3 loop spans 12 amino acids. The CDR3 DNA sequence: TGTGCCAGCAGGAAGGGGGACACTGAAGCTTTCTTT. This encodes CASRKGDTEAFF.